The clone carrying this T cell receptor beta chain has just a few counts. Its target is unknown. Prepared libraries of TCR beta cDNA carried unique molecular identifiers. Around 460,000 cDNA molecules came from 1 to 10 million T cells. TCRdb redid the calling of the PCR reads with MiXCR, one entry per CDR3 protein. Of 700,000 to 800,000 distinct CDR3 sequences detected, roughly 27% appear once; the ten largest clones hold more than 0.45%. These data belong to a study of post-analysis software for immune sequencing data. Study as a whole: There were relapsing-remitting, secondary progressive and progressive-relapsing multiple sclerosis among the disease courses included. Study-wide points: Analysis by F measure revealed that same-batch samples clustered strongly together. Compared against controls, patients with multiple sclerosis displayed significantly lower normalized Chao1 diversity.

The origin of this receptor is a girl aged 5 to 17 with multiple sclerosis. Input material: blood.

The CDR3 bases are TGCAGCGTTGAAGATGGGGCGGGACGGAACTATGGCTACACCTTC. Protein: CSVEDGAGRNYGYTF. The chain links TRBV29-1 to TRBJ1-2, with D perhaps matching TRBD1 (5 bases). The V end was cut by 0 bases, the J end by 2 bases, with 13 bases between. The length of the CDR3 is 15 residues. Per germline, CDR1 SQVTM and CDR2 ANQGSEA. The variable domain in full, with the rest retrieved from reference TRBV29-1 and TRBJ1-2, is SAVISQKPSRDICQRGTSLTIQCQVDSQVTMMFWYRQQPGQSLTLIATANQGSEATYESGFVIDKFPISRPNLTFSTLTVSNMSPEDSSIYLCSVEDGAGRNYGYTFGSGTRLTVV.